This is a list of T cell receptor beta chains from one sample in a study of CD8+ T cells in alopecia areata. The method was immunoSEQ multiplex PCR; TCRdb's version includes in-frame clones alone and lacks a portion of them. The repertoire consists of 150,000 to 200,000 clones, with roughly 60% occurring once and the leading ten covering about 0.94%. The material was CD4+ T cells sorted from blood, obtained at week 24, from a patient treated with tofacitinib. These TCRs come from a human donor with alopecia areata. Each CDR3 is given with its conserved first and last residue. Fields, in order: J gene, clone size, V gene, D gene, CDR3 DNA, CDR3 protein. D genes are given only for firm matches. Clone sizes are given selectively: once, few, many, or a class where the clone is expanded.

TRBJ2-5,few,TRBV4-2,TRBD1,TGTGCCAGCAGCCCACAGGGGAACCAAGAGACCCAGTACTTC,CASSPQGNQETQYF
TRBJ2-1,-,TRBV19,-,TGTGCCAGTAGTTTGGGCCTCGGCGGCAATGAGCAGTTCTTC,CASSLGLGGNEQFF
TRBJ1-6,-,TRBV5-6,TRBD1,TGTGCCAGCAGCTTTCAACAGGGGTTACTCTATAATTCACCCCTCCACTTT,CASSFQQGLLYNSPLHF
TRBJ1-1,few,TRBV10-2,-,TGCGCCAGCAGATACGGGGCCCAAGTGGACACTGAAGCTTTCTTT,CASRYGAQVDTEAFF
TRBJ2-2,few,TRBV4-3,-,TGCGCCAGCAGCCATGAGAGGGGGACCGGGGAGCTGTTTTTT,CASSHERGTGELFF
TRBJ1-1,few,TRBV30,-,TGTGCCTGGAGTCGGTTAACTGAAGCTTTCTTT,CAWSRLTEAFF
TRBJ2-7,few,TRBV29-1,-,TGCAGCGTTGGCTTACTACTACAAGAGGGCGAGCAGTACTTC,CSVGLLLQEGEQYF
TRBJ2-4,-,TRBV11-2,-,TGTGCCAGCAGTTTGGACCGGAGAGCCAAAAACATTCAGTACTTC,CASSLDRRAKNIQYF
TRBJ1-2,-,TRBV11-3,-,TGTGCCAGCAGCCGGGACAATGGCTACACCTTC,CASSRDNGYTF
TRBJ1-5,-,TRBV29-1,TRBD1,TGCAGCGCGGGACAGACCAATCAGCCCCAGCATTTT,CSAGQTNQPQHF
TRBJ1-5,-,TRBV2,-,TGTGCCAGCAGCGCGGCCAGGGGTGGTCAGCCCCAGCATTTT,CASSAARGGQPQHF
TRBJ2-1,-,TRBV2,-,TGTGCCAGCAGGCTCGGGTCAGGGTTGGGTGAGCAGTTCTTC,CASRLGSGLGEQFF
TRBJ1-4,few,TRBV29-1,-,TGCAGCGTTACTAAGAGGTCAGGGATAAATGAAAAACTGTTTTTT,CSVTKRSGINEKLFF
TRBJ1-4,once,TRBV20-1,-,TGCAGTGCCGGGGTGCGTGGAAAACTGTTTTTT,CSAGVRGKLFF
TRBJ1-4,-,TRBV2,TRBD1,TGTGCCAGCAGTCTACTGGGACAGGGCGGAAAACTGTTTTTT,CASSLLGQGGKLFF
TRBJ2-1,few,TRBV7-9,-,TGTGCCAGCAGCGGTCGGTCCCAGGCCTCCTACAATGAGCAGTTCTTC,CASSGRSQASYNEQFF
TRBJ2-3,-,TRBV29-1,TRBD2,TGCAGCGTTGACGCGGGGGGGTCCGATACGCAGTATTTT,CSVDAGGSDTQYF
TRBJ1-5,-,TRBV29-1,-,TGCAGCGTTGGTGGGGCGAATCAGCCCCAGCATTTT,CSVGGANQPQHF
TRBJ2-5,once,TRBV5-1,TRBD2,TGCGCCAGCAGCCAGAGCGGGGGGCAGCAAGAGACCCAGTACTTC,CASSQSGGQQETQYF
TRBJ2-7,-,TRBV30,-,TGTGCCTGGAGTGTAGGGCAGGGGACGTTCGAGCAGTACTTC,CAWSVGQGTFEQYF
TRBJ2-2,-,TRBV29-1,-,TGCAGCGTTGTAGGCAACGGGGAGCTGTTTTTT,CSVVGNGELFF